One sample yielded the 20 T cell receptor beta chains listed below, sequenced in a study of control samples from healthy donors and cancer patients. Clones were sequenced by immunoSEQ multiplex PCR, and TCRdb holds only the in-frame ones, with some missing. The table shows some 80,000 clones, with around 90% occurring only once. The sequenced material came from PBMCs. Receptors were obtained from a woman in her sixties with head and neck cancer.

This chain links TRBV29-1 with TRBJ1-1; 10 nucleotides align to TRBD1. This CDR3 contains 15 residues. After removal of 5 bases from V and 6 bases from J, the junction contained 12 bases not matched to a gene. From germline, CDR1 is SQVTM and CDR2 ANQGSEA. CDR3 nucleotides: TGCAGCGTTTCTCTGAGGACAGGGGGTGTGGCTGAAGCTTTCTTT. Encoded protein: CSVSLRTGGVAEAFF. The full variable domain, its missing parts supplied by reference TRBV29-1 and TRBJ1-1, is SAVISQKPSRDICQRGTSLTIQCQVDSQVTMMFWYRQQPGQSLTLIATANQGSEATYESGFVIDKFPISRPNLTFSTLTVSNMSPEDSSIYLCSVSLRTGGVAEAFFGQGTRLTVV.

The CDR3 DNA sequence: TGTGCCAGCTCACCACCGCGGGTCATGAACACTGAAGCTTTCTTT. Residues: CASSPPRVMNTEAFF. The chain employs TRBV18 and TRBJ1-1; D gene ambiguous. Trimming shortened V by 0 bases and J by 0 bases, and 8 bases separated the two germline ends. The V gene's germline CDR1 is KGHSH and CDR2 LQKENI. The CDR3 extends over 15 amino acids.

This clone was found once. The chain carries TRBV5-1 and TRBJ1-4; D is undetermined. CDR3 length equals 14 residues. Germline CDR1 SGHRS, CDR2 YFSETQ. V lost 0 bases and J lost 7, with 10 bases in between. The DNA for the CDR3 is TGCGCCAGCAGCTTGGCCGGGGAAAGTGAAAAACTGTTTTTT. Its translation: CASSLAGESEKLFF.

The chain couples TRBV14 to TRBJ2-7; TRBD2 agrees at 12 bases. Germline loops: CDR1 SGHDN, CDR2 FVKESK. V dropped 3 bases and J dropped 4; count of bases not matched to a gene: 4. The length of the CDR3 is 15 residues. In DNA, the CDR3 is TGTGCCAGCAGCCACCGGACTAGCGGGATATACGAGCAGTACTTC. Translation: CASSHRTSGIYEQYF.

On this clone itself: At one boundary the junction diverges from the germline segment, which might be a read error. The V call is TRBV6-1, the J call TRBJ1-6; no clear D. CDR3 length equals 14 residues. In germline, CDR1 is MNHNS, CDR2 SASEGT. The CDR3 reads CASSKAFYNSPLHF. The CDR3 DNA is TGTGCCAGCAGTAAAGCCTTCTATAATTCACCCCTCCACTTT.

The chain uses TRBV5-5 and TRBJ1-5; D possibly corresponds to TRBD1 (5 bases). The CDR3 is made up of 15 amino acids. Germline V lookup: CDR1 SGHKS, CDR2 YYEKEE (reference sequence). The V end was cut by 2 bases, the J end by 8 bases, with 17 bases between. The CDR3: CASSFGTLLSEPQHF. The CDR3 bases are TGTGCCAGCAGCTTCGGGACCCTCCTCAGTGAGCCCCAGCATTTT. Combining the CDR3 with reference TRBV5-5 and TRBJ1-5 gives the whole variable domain DAGVTQSPTHLIKTRGQQVTLRCSPISGHKSVSWYQQVLGQGPQFIFQYYEKEERGRGNFPDRFSARQFPNYSSELNVNALLLGDSALYLCASSFGTLLSEPQHFGDGTRLSIL.

The CDR3 region has the DNA TGTGCCAGCAGTTTATGGGGGTTCGAGACTAGTGTCTACAATGAGCAGTTCTTC. Protein: CASSLWGFETSVYNEQFF. The chain combines TRBV28 with TRBJ2-1; maybe TRBD2 (6 bases). Trimming left V 0 bases short and J 3 bases short, with 18 bases between. There are 18 residues in the CDR3. The germline V gene encodes CDR1 MDHEN and CDR2 SYDVKM.

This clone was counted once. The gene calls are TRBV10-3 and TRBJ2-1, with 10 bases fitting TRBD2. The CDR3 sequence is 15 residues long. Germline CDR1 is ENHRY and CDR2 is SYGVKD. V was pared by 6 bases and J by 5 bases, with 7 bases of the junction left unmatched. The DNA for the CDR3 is TGTGCCATCAGGAGCCTAGCGGGAGTCGACAATGAGCAGTTCTTC. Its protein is CAIRSLAGVDNEQFF.

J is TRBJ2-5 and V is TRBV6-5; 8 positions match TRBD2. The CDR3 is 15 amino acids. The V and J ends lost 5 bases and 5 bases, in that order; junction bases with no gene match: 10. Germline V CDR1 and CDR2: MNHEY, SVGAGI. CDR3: CASSPSGGARETQYF. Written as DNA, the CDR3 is TGTGCCAGCAGTCCCTCGGGGGGGGCGCGGGAGACCCAGTACTTC.

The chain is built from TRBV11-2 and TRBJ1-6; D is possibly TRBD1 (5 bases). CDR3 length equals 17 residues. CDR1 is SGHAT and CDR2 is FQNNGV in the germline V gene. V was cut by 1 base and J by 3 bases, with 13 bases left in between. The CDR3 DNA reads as TGTGCCAGCAGCTTAGTCGGGGGGAGGGACTATAATTCACCCCTCCACTTT. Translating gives CASSLVGGRDYNSPLHF.

CDR3 region: CASSFVLGQVNSPLHF. CDR3 in DNA: TGTGCCAGCAGCTTCGTACTAGGACAAGTAAATTCACCCCTCCACTTT. J is TRBJ1-6 and V is TRBV7-9, with D possibly being TRBD1 (5 bases). From germline, CDR1 is SEHNR and CDR2 FQNEAQ (reference sequence). V was cut by 3 bases and J by 7 bases, with 16 bases left in between. The CDR3 has 16 residues.

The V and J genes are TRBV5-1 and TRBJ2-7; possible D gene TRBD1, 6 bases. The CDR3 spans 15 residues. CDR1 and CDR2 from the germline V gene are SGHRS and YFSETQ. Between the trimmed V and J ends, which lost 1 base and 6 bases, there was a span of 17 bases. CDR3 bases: TGCGCCAGCAGCTTGTCTCACAGGGTTCGGGCCGAGCAGTACTTC. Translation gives CASSLSHRVRAEQYF.

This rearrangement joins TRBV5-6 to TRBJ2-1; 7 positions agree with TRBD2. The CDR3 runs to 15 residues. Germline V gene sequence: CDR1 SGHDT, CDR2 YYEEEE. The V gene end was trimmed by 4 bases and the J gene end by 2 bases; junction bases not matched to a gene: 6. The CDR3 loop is CASSPGLGPYNEQFF. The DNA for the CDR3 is TGTGCCAGCAGCCCCGGACTAGGCCCCTACAATGAGCAGTTCTTC.

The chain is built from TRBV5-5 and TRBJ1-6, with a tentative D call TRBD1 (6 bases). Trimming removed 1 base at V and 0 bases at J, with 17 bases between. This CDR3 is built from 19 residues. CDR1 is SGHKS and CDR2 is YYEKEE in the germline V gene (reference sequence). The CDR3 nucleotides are TGTGCCAGCAGCTTGTTATATGTAGGGGGGAGCTCCTATAATTCACCCCTCCACTTT. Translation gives CASSLLYVGGSSYNSPLHF.

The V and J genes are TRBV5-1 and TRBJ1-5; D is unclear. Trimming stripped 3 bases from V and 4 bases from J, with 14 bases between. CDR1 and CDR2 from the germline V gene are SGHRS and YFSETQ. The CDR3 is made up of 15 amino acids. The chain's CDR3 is CASSSDGRKNQPQHF. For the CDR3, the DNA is TGCGCCAGCAGCTCCGATGGACGGAAAAATCAGCCCCAGCATTTT.

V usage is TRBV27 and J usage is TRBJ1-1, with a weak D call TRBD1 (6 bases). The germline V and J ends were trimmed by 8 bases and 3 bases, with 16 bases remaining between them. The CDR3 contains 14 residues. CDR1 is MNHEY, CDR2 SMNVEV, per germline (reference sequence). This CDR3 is CASFRGWMDTEAFF. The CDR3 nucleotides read TGTGCCAGCTTCAGGGGCTGGATGGACACTGAAGCTTTCTTT.

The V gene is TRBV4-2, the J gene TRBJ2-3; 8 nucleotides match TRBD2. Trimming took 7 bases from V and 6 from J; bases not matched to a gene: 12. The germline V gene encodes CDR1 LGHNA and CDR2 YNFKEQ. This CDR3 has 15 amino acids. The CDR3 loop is CASKDGAGGRDTQYF. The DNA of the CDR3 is TGTGCCAGCAAGGATGGGGCGGGAGGCCGGGATACGCAGTATTTT.

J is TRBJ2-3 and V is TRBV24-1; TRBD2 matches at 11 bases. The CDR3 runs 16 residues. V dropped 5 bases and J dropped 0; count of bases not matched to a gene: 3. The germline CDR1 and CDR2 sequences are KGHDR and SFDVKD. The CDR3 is CATSGTSGSSTDTQYF. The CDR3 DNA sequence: TGTGCCACCAGTGGTACTAGCGGGAGTAGCACAGATACGCAGTATTTT.

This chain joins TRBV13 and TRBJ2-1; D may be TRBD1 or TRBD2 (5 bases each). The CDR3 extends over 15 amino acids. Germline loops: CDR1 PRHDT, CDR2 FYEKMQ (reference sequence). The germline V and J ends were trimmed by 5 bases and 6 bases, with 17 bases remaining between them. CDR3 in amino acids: CASSPRGGVGNEQFF. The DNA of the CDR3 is TGTGCCAGCAGCCCCCGTGGGGGAGTGGGCAATGAGCAGTTCTTC. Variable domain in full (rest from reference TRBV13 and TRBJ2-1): AAGVIQSPRHLIKEKRETATLKCYPIPRHDTVYWYQQGPGQDPQFLISFYEKMQSDKGSIPDRFSAQQFSDYHSELNMSSLELGDSALYFCASSPRGGVGNEQFFGPGTRLTVL.

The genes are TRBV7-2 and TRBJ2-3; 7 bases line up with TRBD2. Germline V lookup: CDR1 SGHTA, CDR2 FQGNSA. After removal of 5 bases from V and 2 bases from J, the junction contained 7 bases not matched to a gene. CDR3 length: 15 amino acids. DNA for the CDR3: TGTGCCAGCAGCGAAAGCGGGGCCACCACAGATACGCAGTATTTT. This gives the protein CASSESGATTDTQYF.